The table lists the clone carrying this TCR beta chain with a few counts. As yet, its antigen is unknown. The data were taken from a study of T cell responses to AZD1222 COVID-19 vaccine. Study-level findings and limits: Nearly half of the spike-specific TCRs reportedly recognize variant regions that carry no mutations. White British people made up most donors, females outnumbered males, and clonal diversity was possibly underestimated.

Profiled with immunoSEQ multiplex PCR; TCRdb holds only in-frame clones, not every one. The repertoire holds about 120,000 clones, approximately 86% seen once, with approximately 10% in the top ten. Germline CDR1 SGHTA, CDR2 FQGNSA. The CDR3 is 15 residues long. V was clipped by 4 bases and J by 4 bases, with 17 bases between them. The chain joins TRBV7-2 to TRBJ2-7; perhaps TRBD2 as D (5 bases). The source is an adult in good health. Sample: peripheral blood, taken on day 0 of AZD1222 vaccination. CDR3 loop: CASSSGPGSGYEQYF. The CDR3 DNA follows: TGTGCCAGCAGCTCGGGCCCGGGGTCGGGTTACGAGCAGTACTTC.